Detailed here is one TCR beta chain. CDR3 length: 12 residues. Germline values: CDR1 GTSNPN, CDR2 SVGIG (reference sequence). Trimming took 2 bases from V and 4 from J, leaving 6 bases between them. In the original analysis: Amplification of reference gene primers provided the estimated nucleated cell counts. This table comes from immunoSEQ multiplex PCR, and its TCRdb copy is limited to in-frame clones, with some not included. V and J calls and clone size are given by that table; D and trimming were obtained from the DNA. The data show around 200,000 clones, about 90% seen once. Assignment of participants to cohorts was predicated upon participant-reported clinical history. The entry originates in a study of blood T cell repertoires in COVID-19. Study details: T cells, B-cell-depleted T cells, or PBMCs supplied cDNA or gDNA.

Material: PBMCs or T cells enriched from blood (not recorded which). This sequence joins TRBV30 and TRBJ2-4; tentatively, D is TRBD1 (5 bases). This sequence was found in a young man who had recovered from COVID-19. CDR3 DNA: TGTGCCTGGAGTCGACAGAAAAACATTCAGTACTTC. Protein product: CAWSRQKNIQYF.